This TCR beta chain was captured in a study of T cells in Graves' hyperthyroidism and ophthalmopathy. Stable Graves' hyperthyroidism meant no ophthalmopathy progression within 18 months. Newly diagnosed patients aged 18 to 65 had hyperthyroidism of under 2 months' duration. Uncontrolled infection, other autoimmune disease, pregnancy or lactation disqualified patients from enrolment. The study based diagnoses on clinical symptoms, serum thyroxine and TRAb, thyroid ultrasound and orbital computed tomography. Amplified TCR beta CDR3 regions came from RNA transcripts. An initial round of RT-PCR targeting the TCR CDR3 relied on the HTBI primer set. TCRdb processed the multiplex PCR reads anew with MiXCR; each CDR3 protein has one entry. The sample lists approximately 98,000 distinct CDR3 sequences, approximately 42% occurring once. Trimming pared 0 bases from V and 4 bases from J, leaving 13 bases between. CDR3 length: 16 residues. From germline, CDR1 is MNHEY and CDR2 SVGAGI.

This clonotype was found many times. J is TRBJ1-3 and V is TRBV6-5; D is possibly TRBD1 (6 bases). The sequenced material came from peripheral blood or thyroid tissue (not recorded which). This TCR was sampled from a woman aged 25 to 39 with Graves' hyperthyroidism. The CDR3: CASSYSGQRIGNTIYF. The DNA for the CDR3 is TGTGCCAGCAGTTACTCTGGACAGCGAATAGGAAACACCATATATTTT.